A single sample gave rise to the 19 T cell receptor beta chains below, sequenced in a study of human T cells and chemical hapten exposure. Sample time point: patch test 3, about 24 weeks after DPC sensitization. The treatment denotes: therapeutic diphenylcyclopropenone sensitization with weekly scalp DPC. TCRdb passed the RACE reads through MiXCR, listing each CDR3 protein once. Here the sample spans approximately 160,000 distinct CDR3 sequences, about 27% being singletons. Here the sequenced sample was whole blood, taken in connection with sensitization to the hapten diphenylcyclopropenone (DPC). All receptors derive from a young woman with alopecia areata. Some clones in this sample may be carry-over from other donors' samples.

The chain links TRBV6-2 or TRBV6-3 to TRBJ2-7; TRBD2 agrees at 11 bases. CDR3 length: 16 residues. Trimming took 6 bases from V and 3 from J; bases not matched to a gene: 10. The germline gives CDR1 MNHEY, CDR2 SVGEGT. CDR3 residues: CASRARLAGTSYEQYF. For the CDR3, the DNA is TGTGCCAGCAGAGCGCGACTAGCGGGAACGAGCTACGAGCAGTACTTC.

The chain joins TRBV10-3 to TRBJ2-7; 11 bases are a match to TRBD2. The CDR3 covers 15 residues. Trimming cost V 3 bases and J 7 bases; bases outside gene matches: 8. CDR1 and CDR2 from the germline V gene are ENHRY and SYGVKD. CDR3 nucleotides: TGTGCCATCAGTGACTTAGCGGGAGGGCCGGGTGAGCAGTACTTC. It translates to CAISDLAGGPGEQYF.

The V gene is TRBV9, the J gene TRBJ2-1, with D maybe TRBD2 (6 bases). CDR1 and CDR2 from the germline V gene are SGDLS and YYNGEE. The CDR3 length is 16 residues. V shed 4 bases and J shed 1 base, with 15 bases lying between them. The CDR3: CASSSRDFLSYNEQFF. The CDR3 coding sequence is TGTGCCAGCAGCTCGCGGGACTTTCTATCCTACAATGAGCAGTTCTTC.

The V gene is TRBV2, the J gene TRBJ2-1; D is uncertain. The germline V and J ends were trimmed by 7 bases and 8 bases, with 12 bases remaining between them. The CDR3 has 12 amino acids. The germline V gene has CDR1 SNHLY and CDR2 FYNNEI. In nucleotides, the CDR3 is TGTGCCAGCATCCTAGTTTCTTATGAGCAGTTCTTC. This sequence encodes CASILVSYEQFF.

The genes are TRBV7-9 and TRBJ1-2, with D unresolved. V gave up 0 bases and J gave up 7 bases, with 6 bases separating them. Germline CDR1 is SEHNR and CDR2 is FQNEAQ (reference sequence). The CDR3 covers 12 residues. CDR3 amino acids: CASSLAESGYTF. In DNA form, the CDR3 reads TGTGCCAGCAGCTTAGCAGAGTCTGGCTACACCTTC.

V gene TRBV27 combines with J gene TRBJ2-7; 7 nucleotides align to TRBD1. CDR1 and CDR2 from the germline V gene are MNHEY and SMNVEV (reference sequence). The CDR3 extends over 13 amino acids. The J segment lost 1 base and the V segment lost 8 bases, leaving 5 bases of the junction unmatched. As DNA, the CDR3 is TGTGCCAGCCACCGGGGACAGTCCTACGAGCAGTACTTC. Its translation is CASHRGQSYEQYF.

This sequence joins TRBV7-2 and TRBJ2-2; D remains unclear. This CDR3 has 17 residues. CDR1 is SGHTA, CDR2 FQGNSA, per germline. V was trimmed by 2 bases and J by 2 bases, leaving 15 bases between them. The CDR3 DNA is TGTGCCAGCAGCTTACTGGCTCGCCCGCTCAACACCGGGGAGCTGTTTTTT. Amino acid sequence: CASSLLARPLNTGELFF.

In this sample, this clonotype turned up many times. The V and J genes are TRBV29-1 and TRBJ2-3, with D uncertain. The length of the CDR3 is 12 residues. Trimming took off 5 bases at V and 4 bases at J, with 10 bases between the two ends. Germline assignment: CDR1 SQVTM and CDR2 ANQGSEA. DNA of the CDR3: TGCAGCGTTTACGGTGGTGCAGATACGCAGTATTTT. This gives the protein CSVYGGADTQYF.

This clonotype was seen a few times. This sequence joins TRBV29-1 and TRBJ2-3, with 7 bases aligning to TRBD2. The V gene end was trimmed by 6 bases and the J gene end by 7 bases; junction bases not matched to a gene: 7. Germline V gene lookup returns CDR1 SQVTM and CDR2 ANQGSEA. The length of the CDR3 is 12 residues. CDR3: CSVRGVSNTQYF. The CDR3 bases are TGCAGCGTCCGGGGGGTGTCAAATACGCAGTATTTT.

The V call is TRBV5-1, the J call TRBJ2-2; either TRBD1 or TRBD2 may fit D (6 bases each). CDR3 length: 15 amino acids. V lost 4 bases to trimming and J lost 6 bases, with 16 bases between them. Germline CDR1 reads SGHRS; CDR2 reads YFSETQ. Here the CDR3 reads CASSREGGPAGELFF. CDR3 DNA sequence: TGCGCCAGCAGCCGCGAGGGGGGCCCTGCCGGGGAGCTGTTTTTT.

This clonotype was seen once. The rearrangement uses TRBV5-1 and TRBJ2-6, with 8 bases identical to TRBD1. V lost 0 bases, J lost 4 bases, and 3 bases stayed unmatched. The CDR3 covers 16 residues. Germline V gene sequence: CDR1 SGHRS, CDR2 YFSETQ. The CDR3 spells CASSLGQGAGANVLTF. CDR3 nucleotide sequence: TGCGCCAGCAGCTTGGGGCAGGGGGCCGGGGCCAACGTCCTGACTTTC.

There are a few counts of this clonotype. The gene calls are TRBV5-6 and TRBJ1-6, with D perhaps matching TRBD1 (5 bases). Trimming took 0 bases from V and 7 from J, leaving 11 bases between them. CDR1 and CDR2 (germline): SGHDT, YYEEEE. The CDR3 is made up of 15 amino acids. The CDR3: CASSLVRVENSPLHF. The CDR3, as DNA: TGTGCCAGCAGCTTGGTCAGGGTTGAGAATTCACCCCTCCACTTT.

The rearrangement uses TRBV19 and TRBJ1-2, with unresolved D. V was shortened by 5 bases and J by 8 bases, with 15 bases between the two germline ends. From germline, CDR1 is LNHDA and CDR2 SQIVND (reference sequence). CDR3 size: 13 residues. The CDR3 DNA is TGTGCCAGTAGTCCCCCAGTTGGGGTGGGCTACACCTTC. Amino acids: CASSPPVGVGYTF.

This chain links TRBV25-1 with TRBJ2-7; D assignment may be TRBD1 or TRBD2 (5 bases each). V lost 0 bases and J lost 1, with 10 bases in between. Germline CDR1 is MGHDK and CDR2 is SYGVNS. The CDR3 extends over 15 amino acids. The CDR3 is CASSEYGTGSYEQYF. Here the CDR3 DNA reads TGTGCCAGCAGTGAATATGGGACGGGATCCTACGAGCAGTACTTC.

V usage is TRBV4-1 and J usage is TRBJ2-2; D ambiguous. V lost 0 bases, J lost 1 base, and 3 bases lay in between. Germline CDR1 reads MGHRA; CDR2 reads YSYEKL. CDR3 size: 14 residues. The CDR3 DNA sequence: TGCGCCAGCAGCCAAGAGTGGAACACCGGGGAGCTGTTTTTT. Amino acid sequence: CASSQEWNTGELFF.

This chain connects TRBV7-2 to TRBJ2-3; D is ambiguous. V was pared by 1 base and J by 2 bases, with 7 bases between. This CDR3 comprises 14 residues. CDR1 is SGHTA, CDR2 FQGNSA, per germline. Here the CDR3 DNA reads TGTGCCAGCAGCTTAGTACAGATCACAGATACGCAGTATTTT. Amino acid sequence: CASSLVQITDTQYF.

The rearrangement joins TRBV5-1 to TRBJ1-2; D gene ambiguous. The V gene lost 9 bases and the J gene lost 5 bases, with 5 bases spanning the gap. The CDR3 sequence is 9 residues long. CDR1 is SGHRS and CDR2 is YFSETQ in the germline V gene. The CDR3 reads CATLYGYTF. In nucleotides, the CDR3 is TGCGCCACCCTTTATGGCTACACCTTC.

This clonotype was detected many times. The chain links TRBV29-1 to TRBJ2-7; D is possibly TRBD1 (6 bases). Looked up from germline, CDR1 is SQVTM and CDR2 is ANQGSEA. The V end was cut by 4 bases, the J end by 6 bases, with 16 bases between. The CDR3 contains 13 residues. CDR3 in DNA: TGCAGCGTTGGGCAGGGGATGCTTCTCGAGCAGTACTTC. It specifies CSVGQGMLLEQYF.

The CDR3 region is CASSLPLNTEAFF. The CDR3 DNA is TGCGCCAGCAGCCTACCCCTGAACACTGAAGCTTTCTTT. V usage is TRBV5-1 and J usage is TRBJ1-1; D uncertain. Germline CDR1 reads SGHRS; CDR2 reads YFSETQ. The CDR3 extends over 13 amino acids. Deletions cut 4 bases from V and 0 bases from J, with 7 bases between. Drawing the rest from reference TRBV5-1 and TRBJ1-1, the complete variable domain is KAGVTQTPRYLIKTRGQQVTLSCSPISGHRSVSWYQQTPGQGLQFLFEYFSETQRNKGNFPGRFSGRQFSNSRSEMNVSTLELGDSALYLCASSLPLNTEAFFGQGTRLTVV.